These 9 T cell receptor beta chains came from one sample sequenced in a study of shared clonotypes between healthy human individuals. The protocol was immunoSEQ multiplex PCR, while the TCRdb copy is restricted to in-frame clones and leaves out a portion. The table shows millions of clones, with 90% to 95% occurring only once. Sequenced material: naive CD4+ T cells sorted from blood. Subset specified: CD45RA+ positively selected. The receptors stem from a man between 18 and 35 years old in good health.

V and J are TRBV2 and TRBJ2-5; no definite D call. This CDR3 contains 15 residues. V lost 2 bases, J lost 4 bases, and 14 bases lay in between. Per germline, CDR1 SNHLY and CDR2 FYNNEI. The CDR3 sequence: CASSERAVVGETQYF. As DNA, the CDR3 is TGTGCCAGCAGTGAAAGGGCGGTGGTGGGAGAGACCCAGTACTTC.

The chain couples TRBV12-2 to TRBJ2-7; the table names TRBD2, a call not compared with the DNA. TRBV12-2 is reported as a pseudogene. The CDR3 loop spans 16 amino acids. This CDR3 reads CASRCSGEGPTYEQYF. CDR3 nucleotide sequence: TGTGCAAGTCGCTGTTCGGGGGAGGGGCCCACCTACGAGCAGTACTTC.

The genes are TRBV29-1 and TRBJ2-7, with unresolved D. CDR1 is SQVTM and CDR2 is ANQGSEA in the germline V gene. V was trimmed by 2 bases and J by 2 bases, leaving 7 bases between them. The CDR3 runs 12 residues. The CDR3 DNA sequence: TGCAGCGTTGAAAAAGACACCTACGAGCAGTACTTC. Translating it yields CSVEKDTYEQYF.

The rearrangement links TRBV2 to TRBJ1-5; D uncertain. Trimming cost V 3 bases and J 3 bases, with 9 bases left between them. CDR1 SNHLY and CDR2 FYNNEI come from the germline V gene. The CDR3 is 14 residues long. The CDR3 DNA is TGTGCCAGCAGTGAGTGGCAGGACAATCAGCCCCAGCATTTT. It is translated as CASSEWQDNQPQHF.

The rearrangement joins TRBV18 to TRBJ2-7; perhaps TRBD1 as D (5 bases). The CDR3 contains 16 residues. Trimming removed 3 bases from V and 3 bases from J, with 18 bases in between. Germline-derived CDR1 and CDR2 are KGHSH and LQKENI. Written as DNA, the CDR3 is TGTGCCAGCTCACCTCCTATTCCAGGGCAATTCTACGAGCAGTACTTC. Its protein product is CASSPPIPGQFYEQYF.

The chain uses TRBV6-5 and TRBJ1-5; D gene uncertain. The CDR3 runs 13 residues. Germline CDR1 is MNHEY and CDR2 is SVGAGI. Trimming shortened V by 3 bases and J by 4 bases, and 7 bases separated the two germline ends. The CDR3 sequence is CASSYIANQPQHF. The CDR3 nucleotides read TGTGCCAGCAGTTATATAGCGAATCAGCCCCAGCATTTT.

J is TRBJ1-1 and V is TRBV5-1, with 7 bases lining up with TRBD1. The J segment lost 10 bases and the V segment lost 4 bases, leaving 10 bases of the junction unmatched. The CDR3 extends over 13 amino acids. The germline CDR1 and CDR2 sequences are SGHRS and YFSETQ. CDR3: CASSTRDSNSAFF. The CDR3 DNA reads TGCGCCAGCAGCACCCGGGACAGCAACTCAGCTTTCTTT.

The rearrangement links TRBV6-5 to TRBJ2-7; D may be TRBD1 (6 bases). Germline V gene sequence: CDR1 MNHEY, CDR2 SVGAGI. The CDR3 has 14 amino acids. The V and J ends lost 8 bases and 0 bases respectively, with 14 bases between them. The DNA of the CDR3 is TGTGCCAGCTGCCGGACAGCTAGCTCCTACGAGCAGTACTTC. Its protein product is CASCRTASSYEQYF.

Remarks on this clone: Other DNA sequences from this sample encode an identical CDR3 as well. The chain carries TRBV7-9 and TRBJ1-5, with D hard to call. This CDR3 has 12 amino acids. CDR1 SEHNR and CDR2 FQNEAQ come from the germline V gene (reference sequence). Trimming removed 4 bases from V and 4 bases from J, with 5 bases in between. DNA for the CDR3: TGTGCCAGCAGCTCCGATAATCAGCCCCAGCATTTT. Translating gives CASSSDNQPQHF.